Included here is one TCR beta chain sequence, with context. J was trimmed by 9 bases and V by 7 bases; bases with no gene match: 8. Germline lookup yields CDR1 WSHSY and CDR2 SAAADI. The CDR3 totals 12 residues. The data were obtained in a study of blood T cell repertoires in COVID-19. Authors' analysis steps: Estimates of nucleated cell counts were drawn from the amplification of reference gene primers. Generated by immunoSEQ multiplex PCR, the TCRdb table keeps only in-frame clones and is missing some. The V and J calls and clone size come from that table; D and trimming were worked out from the DNA. The repertoire holds around 300,000 clones, with around 86% as singletons.

This chain connects TRBV10-2 to TRBJ1-2; 7 nucleotides align to TRBD1. The sample was peripheral blood. This TCR was recovered from a woman in her thirties with active or convalescent COVID-19. The DNA of the CDR3 is TGCGCCAGCACCGAGACAGGGTTGCGCTACACCTTC. Its translation: CASTETGLRYTF.